This TCR beta chain was sequenced in a study of T cell changes during pregnancy in multiple sclerosis (dated by TCRdb to the late 2010s). Regarding the research as a whole: The study examined how the T cell repertoire changed over the course of pregnancy in women with multiple sclerosis.

Receptor amplification or capture employed the immunoSEQ multiplex PCR assay. Sourced from immuneACCESS, this table was stored by TCRdb with only in-frame sequences that have V and J called. A share of the clones is absent; for the studies checked, an unresolved V gene accounts for under half, and the remainder has no known explanation. This sample is represented by more than 80,000 clones; 85% to 95% of them were singletons. The ten largest clones represent approximately 1.6% of the sample. Note on this clone: No cognate antigen has been identified for it. Nothing much larger sits one base from this clone, and base qualities are not available.

The trim is 7 bases for V and 2 bases for J, with a gap of 11 bases between the germline ends. For CDR1 and CDR2, the germline V gene (reference sequence) lists LNHDA and SQIVND. The CDR3, cysteine through phenylalanine, is 13 amino acids long. The DNA shown is the 39-base CDR3, in frame from base 1. This receptor was obtained from a female donor with multiple sclerosis, enrolled in a pregnancy study. The rearrangement joined TRBV19 to TRBJ1-1; no D segment can be confidently identified. Sequenced here: peripheral blood, sampled after pregnancy. The DNA sequence is TGTGCCAGTACCCTAGGCCTCAACACTGAAGCTTTCTTT. Translated, it gives CASTLGLNTEAFF.